The 4 T cell receptor beta chains given below trace back to one sample, sequenced in a study of cytomegalovirus exposure and HLA in healthy donors. In the PCR, 60 Vbeta and 13 Jbeta primers were used. Sequenced by immunoSEQ multiplex PCR; TCRdb stores in-frame clones only, minus some. The sample contains about 93,000 clones, around 77% of which appear only once. The sequencing input was PBMCs. Every receptor here comes from a man aged 30-40 years in good health and CMV-seronegative.

The CDR3 sequence is CASSPQTGAYGYTF. DNA of the CDR3: TGTGCCAGCAGCCCACAGACAGGGGCCTATGGCTACACCTTC. The chain uses TRBV11-2 and TRBJ1-2; the match to TRBD1 covers 8 bases. This CDR3 contains 14 residues. Germline assignment: CDR1 SGHAT and CDR2 FQNNGV. V was clipped by 5 bases and J by 4 bases; unmatched bases: 6.

V is TRBV29-1 and J is TRBJ2-6; D might be TRBD1 (5 bases). This CDR3 is 13 amino acids long. The V gene's germline CDR1 is SQVTM and CDR2 ANQGSEA. Trimming cost V 6 bases and J 2 bases, with 8 bases left between them. The CDR3 DNA follows: TGCAGCGTCAGGGAAACTGGGGCCAACGTCCTGACTTTC. This sequence encodes CSVRETGANVLTF. Variable domain in full (rest from reference TRBV29-1 and TRBJ2-6): SAVISQKPSRDICQRGTSLTIQCQVDSQVTMMFWYRQQPGQSLTLIATANQGSEATYESGFVIDKFPISRPNLTFSTLTVSNMSPEDSSIYLCSVRETGANVLTFGAGSRLTVL.

The rearrangement uses TRBV6-1 and TRBJ2-1, with 7 bases that match TRBD1. V shed 6 bases, J shed 5 bases, and the junction held 7 bases outside the gene matches. The length of the CDR3 is 14 residues. Germline CDR1 is MNHNS and CDR2 is SASEGT. CDR3 in amino acids: CASRIQGIHNEQFF. The CDR3, as DNA: TGTGCCAGCAGAATACAGGGGATCCACAATGAGCAGTTCTTC.

The chain carries TRBV19 and TRBJ2-5; D is perhaps TRBD2 (6 bases). CDR1 LNHDA and CDR2 SQIVND come from the germline V gene (reference sequence). CDR3 length equals 15 residues. Deletions cut 8 bases from V and 4 bases from J, with 20 bases between. CDR3 loop: CASSLQAGSPETQYF. For the CDR3, the DNA is TGTGCCAGTTCACTTCAAGCCGGGAGTCCAGAGACCCAGTACTTC.